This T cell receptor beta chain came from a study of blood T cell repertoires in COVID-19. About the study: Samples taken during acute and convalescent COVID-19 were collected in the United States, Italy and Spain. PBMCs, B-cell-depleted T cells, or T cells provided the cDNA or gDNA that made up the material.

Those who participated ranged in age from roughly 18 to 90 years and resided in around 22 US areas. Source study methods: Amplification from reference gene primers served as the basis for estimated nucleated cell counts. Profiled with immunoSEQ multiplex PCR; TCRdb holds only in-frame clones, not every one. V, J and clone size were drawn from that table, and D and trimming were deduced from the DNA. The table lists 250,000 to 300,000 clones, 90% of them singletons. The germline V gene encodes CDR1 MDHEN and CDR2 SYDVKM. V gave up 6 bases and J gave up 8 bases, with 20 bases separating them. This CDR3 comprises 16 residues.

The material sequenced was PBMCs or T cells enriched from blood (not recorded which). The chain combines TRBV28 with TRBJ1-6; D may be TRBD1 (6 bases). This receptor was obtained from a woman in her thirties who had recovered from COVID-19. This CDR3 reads CASSPGQPAADSPLHF. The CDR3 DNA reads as TGTGCCAGCAGCCCAGGACAGCCAGCCGCGGATTCACCCCTCCACTTT.